These T cell receptor beta chains were read from a single sample in a study of response to subunit inactivated influenza vaccine. TCRdb reprocessed the RT-PCR reads via MiXCR and lists one record per CDR3 protein. This table holds under 800,000 distinct CDR3 sequences, roughly 14% found once. Specimen: PBMCs from blood, collected 14 to 15 days before vaccination. All receptors derive from a man between 45 and 60 years old who received an inactivated influenza vaccine. CDR3s include the opening cysteine and the closing phenylalanine or tryptophan. Each record gives: CDR3 DNA, CDR3 protein, J gene, D gene, V gene, clone size. D genes are given only for firm matches. Where a row states a size, it is once, few, many or the class of an expanded clone; other rows omit it.

TGTGCCAGCAGGGAGGGGGCCTACGAGCAGTACTTC | CASREGAYEQYF | TRBJ2-7 | - | TRBV2 | -
TGTGCCAGCAGCCAAGCGGGATTTGCTGCTGATGAGCAGTTCTTC | CASSQAGFAADEQFF | TRBJ2-1 | - | TRBV4-2 | -
TGTGCCAGCAGTTTTTGGACAGGGAGCTCCTACAATGAGCAGTTCTTC | CASSFWTGSSYNEQFF | TRBJ2-1 | TRBD1 | TRBV12-3/TRBV12-4 | few
TGTGCCACCAGCAGATCCGACAGCTACAATGAGCAGTTCTTC | CATSRSDSYNEQFF | TRBJ2-1 | - | TRBV15 | few
TGTGCCAGCAGTTACTTGGCTAGTAACACCGGGGAGCTGTTTTTT | CASSYLASNTGELFF | TRBJ2-2 | - | TRBV6-5 | few
TGTGCCAGCAGTTTTTTCGGTAGCAATCAGCCCCAGCATTTT | CASSFFGSNQPQHF | TRBJ1-5 | - | TRBV12-3/TRBV12-4 | many
TGTGCCAGCAGCTTACACAGGTTATCCCCAGAGACCCAGTACTTC | CASSLHRLSPETQYF | TRBJ2-5 | - | TRBV11-2 | -
TGCAGCGTTCCACTAGCGGGAGACCACAATGAGCAGTTCTTC | CSVPLAGDHNEQFF | TRBJ2-1 | TRBD2 | TRBV29-1 | -
TGTGCCAGCAGCCCCAGTGCCCAGGGCTACGAGCAGTACTTC | CASSPSAQGYEQYF | TRBJ2-7 | - | TRBV7-2 | few
TGCGCCAGCAGCGGTGGCAGAAACGGGATAGACGCGAACACCGGGGAGCTGTTTTTT | CASSGGRNGIDANTGELFF | TRBJ2-2 | - | TRBV5-1 | -
TGTGCCAGCAGCTCCAACCCGGCTAGCACAGATACGCAGTATTTT | CASSSNPASTDTQYF | TRBJ2-3 | - | TRBV7-6 | -
TGCAGCGTAAGGTTGCCTAATGAAAAACTGTTTTTT | CSVRLPNEKLFF | TRBJ1-4 | - | TRBV29-1 | -
TGTGCCAGCAGTTCGACAGGGATGCCCCTCCACTTT | CASSSTGMPLHF | TRBJ1-6 | TRBD1 | TRBV28 | few
TGTGCCAGCAGCGTAGCTGCGGGAGTGGTGGAGACCCAGTACTTC | CASSVAAGVVETQYF | TRBJ2-5 | TRBD2 | TRBV9 | few
TGTGCCAGCAGTGGGAGCCACCAAGAGACCCAGTACTTC | CASSGSHQETQYF | TRBJ2-5 | - | TRBV11-2 | few
TGTGCCAGCAGTGAAGTCGCAGGAGGAGTTGGCTACACCTTC | CASSEVAGGVGYTF | TRBJ1-2 | - | TRBV2 | few
TGTGCCAGCAGCGACCGGCGGGGGTCCCAGCATTTT | CASSDRRGSQHF | TRBJ1-5 | - | TRBV28 | few
TGCAGTGCTACCCGGACTAGCGGGAGCGTACAAGAGACCCAGTACTTC | CSATRTSGSVQETQYF | TRBJ2-5 | TRBD2 | TRBV20-1 | many
TGTGCCAGCAGCGGCAGGGCGATGAACACTGAAGCTTTCTTT | CASSGRAMNTEAFF | TRBJ1-1 | - | TRBV11-2 | few
TGCGCCAGCAGCCAAGATTTGGCACTCACTAACTATGGCTACACCTTC | CASSQDLALTNYGYTF | TRBJ1-2 | - | TRBV4-3 | -
TGTGCCAGCAGCCTCGACGGGACCTACGAGCAGTACTTC | CASSLDGTYEQYF | TRBJ2-7 | - | TRBV5-1 | many
TGTGCCAGCAGTCCTACTAGCGGGAGGAATGAGCAGTTCTTC | CASSPTSGRNEQFF | TRBJ2-1 | TRBD2 | TRBV12-3/TRBV12-4 | -
TGTGCCAGCAGCACTGCGCCCGGCAATGAGCAGTTCTTC | CASSTAPGNEQFF | TRBJ2-1 | - | TRBV5-5 | -
TGTGCCAGCAGCGTAGGTGGTCAGGTCAATCAGCCCCAGCATTTT | CASSVGGQVNQPQHF | TRBJ1-5 | - | TRBV9 | -
TGTGCCATCACGTCTACGGCTTTGGATACGCAGTATTTT | CAITSTALDTQYF | TRBJ2-3 | - | TRBV10-3 | few
TGCAGTGCTTTAAAGACAGTTGAAGCTTTCTTT | CSALKTVEAFF | TRBJ1-1 | - | TRBV20-1 | few
TGTGCCAGCAGTTTACAGGGCCTCACCGGGGAGCTGTTTTTT | CASSLQGLTGELFF | TRBJ2-2 | - | TRBV12-3/TRBV12-4 | many
TGTGCCAGCAGCCAAGATCCCAACACAGATACGCAGTATTTT | CASSQDPNTDTQYF | TRBJ2-3 | - | TRBV3-1 | few
TGTGCCATCCGAGGACCCTACGAGCAGTACTTC | CAIRGPYEQYF | TRBJ2-7 | - | TRBV10-3 | -
TGTGCCAGCAGCTTTAGGCAGCCCAATTCACCCCTCCACTTT | CASSFRQPNSPLHF | TRBJ1-6 | - | TRBV7-2 | few
TGTGCCAGCTCACCTAAGACAGGGATGATCGGGGAGCTGTTTTTT | CASSPKTGMIGELFF | TRBJ2-2 | TRBD1 | TRBV18 | few
TGTGCCAGCAGTTCCGACTACAGGGTGGAGGACACCATATATTTT | CASSSDYRVEDTIYF | TRBJ1-3 | - | TRBV28 | few